Each of the 23 T cell receptor beta chains below was sequenced from the same sample in a study of blood T cell repertoires in COVID-19. Only in-frame clones appear in the TCRdb table, and some are missing; sequencing was by immunoSEQ multiplex PCR. The table records about 85,000 clones, around 85% of them present only once. The sequenced sample consisted of peripheral blood. All receptors come from a man aged 55 to 70 with acute or convalescent COVID-19.

The chain couples TRBV10-1 to TRBJ2-5; TRBD1 matches at 7 bases. With 3 bases clipped from V and 3 bases from J, the junction kept 1 base outside the gene matches. CDR3 length: 13 amino acids. The germline gives CDR1 WNHNN, CDR2 SYGVQD (reference sequence). CDR3 residues: CASSDGTEETQYF. DNA of the CDR3: TGCGCCAGCAGTGACGGGACAGAAGAGACCCAGTACTTC.

J is TRBJ1-5 and V is TRBV6-2 or TRBV6-3; TRBD1 is a possible D gene (5 bases). V was shortened by 2 bases and J by 6 bases, with 11 bases between the two germline ends. The length of the CDR3 is 14 residues. Germline V gene sequence: CDR1 MNHEY, CDR2 SVGEGT. The CDR3 DNA reads TGTGCCAGCAGTTACAGGCAGGGAGGTCAGCCCCAGCATTTT. Translating gives CASSYRQGGQPQHF.

J is TRBJ1-2 and V is TRBV21-1; TRBD1 was called by the table and not checked on the DNA. TRBV21-1 has pseudogene status. This CDR3 has 15 residues. The CDR3 DNA reads TGTGCCAGCAGCAAAGACTCGTCAGGGGAGTATGGCTACACCTTC. Encoded protein: CASSKDSSGEYGYTF.

The chain joins TRBV13 to TRBJ2-3, with D possibly being TRBD2 (6 bases). This CDR3 is built from 16 residues. Per germline, CDR1 PRHDT and CDR2 FYEKMQ (reference sequence). V was trimmed by 4 bases and J by 3 bases, leaving 17 bases between them. As DNA, the CDR3 is TGTGCCAGCAGCTCCCTCCCCGGGGGTAGTACAGATACGCAGTATTTT. Translation: CASSSLPGGSTDTQYF.

CDR3 residues: CASSPTTGSSNQPQHF. The CDR3 DNA sequence: TGTGCCAGCAGCCCCACAACGGGGAGTAGCAATCAGCCCCAGCATTTT. This rearrangement joins TRBV4-2 to TRBJ1-5; the D is unclear. V was shortened by 4 bases and J by 0 bases, with 13 bases between the two germline ends. CDR1 and CDR2 from the germline V gene are LGHNA and YNFKEQ. There are 16 residues in the CDR3.

The chain has TRBV27 and TRBJ1-3; perhaps TRBD1 as D (5 bases). Per the germline V gene, CDR1 is MNHEY and CDR2 is SMNVEV (reference sequence). CDR3 length: 17 residues. Trimming pared 5 bases from V and 2 bases from J, leaving 19 bases between. For the CDR3, the DNA is TGTGCCAGCAGTCCATTCGGTCCGGGAGGGGCTGGAAACACCATATATTTT. Protein product: CASSPFGPGGAGNTIYF.

J is TRBJ1-2 and V is TRBV5-4, with 8 positions matching TRBD1. The ends lost 2 bases at V and 6 bases at J; junction bases unmatched: 6. Germline V gives CDR1 SGHNT, CDR2 YYREEE (reference sequence). The CDR3 spans 14 residues. The CDR3, as DNA: TGTGCCAGCAGCTTCACAGGGGGTTCGGATGGCTACACCTTC. Translated, it gives CASSFTGGSDGYTF.

This chain connects TRBV29-1 to TRBJ2-6, with D tentatively TRBD1 (5 bases). Trimming left V 5 bases short and J 0 bases short, with 11 bases between. The CDR3 extends over 15 amino acids. Germline V gene data show CDR1 as SQVTM and CDR2 as ANQGSEA. CDR3 residues: CSVRQGSSGANVLTF. CDR3 DNA: TGCAGCGTTCGCCAGGGCAGCTCTGGGGCCAACGTCCTGACTTTC.

The J gene is TRBJ2-1, the V gene TRBV18, with 9 bases aligning to TRBD2. The germline V gene encodes CDR1 KGHSH and CDR2 LQKENI. V shed 0 bases, J shed 6 bases, and the junction held 3 bases outside the gene matches. This CDR3 region has 15 residues. The DNA of the CDR3 is TGTGCCAGCTCACCACCCGGCGGGGGGGGCAATGAGCAGTTCTTC. As protein: CASSPPGGGGNEQFF.

This chain links TRBV3-1 (or the pseudogene TRBV3-2) with TRBJ1-1; a possible D gene is TRBD1 (6 bases). Trimming shortened V by 5 bases and J by 4 bases, and 17 bases separated the two germline ends. Germline assignment: CDR1 LGHDT and CDR2 YNNKEL (reference sequence). The CDR3 runs to 15 residues. The CDR3 loop is CASSFVQGRGTEAFF. CDR3 nucleotide sequence: TGTGCCAGCAGCTTCGTTCAGGGGAGGGGCACTGAAGCTTTCTTT.

The chain uses TRBV6-5 and TRBJ2-5; D unresolved. Per germline, CDR1 MNHEY and CDR2 SVGAGI. With 0 bases removed from V and 5 bases from J, the gap between germline ends came to 10 bases. The CDR3 extends over 14 amino acids. The CDR3 loop reads CASSYSGIQETQYF. The CDR3 DNA is TGTGCCAGCAGTTACTCTGGAATACAGGAGACCCAGTACTTC.

The J gene is TRBJ1-1, the V gene TRBV5-5, with 7 bases lining up with TRBD1. J lost 3 bases, V lost 0 bases, and 8 bases had no gene match. This CDR3 has 16 residues. Germline loops: CDR1 SGHKS, CDR2 YYEKEE (reference sequence). CDR3 nucleotide sequence: TGTGCCAGCAGCTTGGAGGTCCGGGACAGATACACTGAAGCTTTCTTT. Translating gives CASSLEVRDRYTEAFF.

The genes are TRBV11-2 and TRBJ2-7; D is possibly TRBD2 (5 bases). CDR1 and CDR2 from the germline V gene are SGHAT and FQNNGV. Trimming left V 5 bases short and J 2 bases short, with 13 bases between. The CDR3 runs 14 residues. In DNA, the CDR3 is TGTGCCAGCAGCACCCGGACTGAAGCCTACGAGCAGTACTTC. Its protein is CASSTRTEAYEQYF.

V and J are TRBV30 and TRBJ2-1, with a weak D call TRBD1 (6 bases). Trimming took 5 bases from V and 5 from J, leaving 13 bases between them. Germline loops: CDR1 GTSNPN, CDR2 SVGIG (reference sequence). The length of the CDR3 is 13 residues. The CDR3 loop is CAWLWGPHNEQFF. For the CDR3, the DNA is TGTGCCTGGTTATGGGGGCCCCACAATGAGCAGTTCTTC.

This clone was found a few times. V is TRBV6-5 and J is TRBJ1-3; D call uncertain. Trimming removed 5 bases from V and 1 base from J, with 6 bases in between. The germline gives CDR1 MNHEY, CDR2 SVGAGI. The CDR3 sequence is 13 residues long. CDR3 in amino acids: CASSQVSGNTIYF. CDR3 coding DNA: TGTGCCAGCAGTCAGGTATCTGGAAACACCATATATTTT.

The V gene is TRBV21-1, the J gene TRBJ1-4; TRBD1 reflects the table's D call only, with no check against the DNA. TRBV21-1 is a recognized pseudogene. The CDR3 consists of 17 residues. The CDR3: CASSPPGTGVFNEKLFF. The CDR3 bases are TGTGCCAGCAGCCCACCCGGGACAGGGGTCTTCAATGAAAAACTGTTTTTT.

This clone was seen just once. The chain carries TRBV14 and TRBJ1-4, with a possible D match to TRBD1 (6 bases). The CDR3 is 19 amino acids. V lost 0 bases, J lost 1 base, and 18 bases lay in between. CDR1 is SGHDN and CDR2 is FVKESK in the germline V gene. In DNA, the CDR3 is TGTGCCAGCAGCCAAGATGGCCCTAGGGGGATAATAACTAATGAAAAACTGTTTTTT. Its protein is CASSQDGPRGIITNEKLFF.

The chain couples TRBV6-2 or TRBV6-3 to TRBJ2-7; D remains unclear. CDR1 and CDR2 from the germline V gene are MNHEY and SVGEGT. The ends were cut back, 0 bases at V and 5 bases at J, with 11 bases in the middle. CDR3 length equals 14 residues. CDR3 residues: CASSYSKVRDEQYF. The CDR3 nucleotides are TGTGCCAGCAGTTACTCCAAAGTTCGGGACGAGCAGTACTTC.

The J gene is TRBJ1-3, the V gene TRBV21-1; TRBD1 was called by the table and not checked on the DNA. TRBV21-1 is shown as a pseudogene. CDR3 size: 16 residues. The CDR3: CAGNPLRGLGGNTIYF. CDR3 DNA sequence: TGTGCCGGAAACCCGTTGAGGGGGCTGGGTGGAAACACCATATATTTT.

The chain carries TRBV7-6 and TRBJ2-2; a weak D match, TRBD2 (7 bases). Germline V gene lookup returns CDR1 SGHVS and CDR2 FNYEAQ. CDR3 length equals 15 residues. V was pared by 2 bases and J by 5 bases, with 12 bases between. CDR3 DNA sequence: TGTGCCAGCAGCTTATACGGGGGGCCTACCGGGGAGCTGTTTTTT. Translation: CASSLYGGPTGELFF.

The V and J genes are TRBV27 and TRBJ2-7; D perhaps matches TRBD2 (7 bases). CDR1 MNHEY and CDR2 SMNVEV come from the germline V gene (reference sequence). The CDR3 consists of 13 residues. Between the trimmed V and J ends, which lost 4 bases and 5 bases, there was a span of 12 bases. The CDR3 DNA follows: TGTGCCAGCAGTTCTGGGGGGGCCGACGAGCAGTACTTC. This encodes CASSSGGADEQYF.

CDR3 bases: TGTGCCAGCAGCCCGACATCAGACAGGGACGGCTACACCTTC. Its translation: CASSPTSDRDGYTF. The V and J genes are TRBV7-2 and TRBJ1-2; 7 bases are a match to TRBD1. The CDR3 is made up of 14 amino acids. J gave up 8 bases and V 5 bases, and 11 bases lay outside the gene matches. The V gene's germline CDR1 is SGHTA and CDR2 FQGNSA. Using reference TRBV7-2 and TRBJ1-2 for the parts outside the CDR3, the full variable domain is GAGVSQSPSNKVTEKGKDVELRCDPISGHTALYWYRQSLGQGLEFLIYFQGNSAPDKSGLPSDRFSAERTGGSVSTLTIQRTQQEDSAVYLCASSPTSDRDGYTFGSGTRLTVV.

The chain uses TRBV7-2 and TRBJ2-7; 8 bases line up with TRBD2. The V gene's germline CDR1 is SGHTA and CDR2 FQGNSA. V trimming: 5 bases; J trimming: 5 bases; junction bases outside the gene matches: 8. The CDR3 contains 14 residues. CDR3 DNA sequence: TGTGCCAGCAGCACGGGGGGGGGTTACCACGAGCAGTACTTC. Protein product: CASSTGGGYHEQYF.